These 21 T cell receptor beta chains were sequenced from one sample in a study of T-cell reconstitution after alpha-beta-depleted transplantation in children. Preparing the TCRbeta library involved the use of unique molecular identifiers. A single record per CDR3 protein comes from TCRdb applying MiXCR to the PCR reads. This sample has 750,000 to 950,000 distinct CDR3 sequences, with approximately 15% found just once. This specimen was PBMCs, mostly from graft donor cells, taken 360 days after TCRalphabeta/CD19-depleted stem cell transplant. Receptors originate from a male patient under 18 who had a stem cell transplant for acute lymphoblastic leukemia, so the T cells may come from the graft donor.

V gene TRBV29-1 combines with J gene TRBJ1-4; the D is unclear. Trimming cost V 6 bases and J 4 bases, with 18 bases left between them. Germline CDR1 reads SQVTM; CDR2 reads ANQGSEA. The CDR3 extends over 15 amino acids. CDR3 region: CSVPSSFANNEKLFF. Here the CDR3 DNA reads TGCAGCGTCCCAAGTTCCTTTGCGAATAATGAAAAACTGTTTTTT. Variable domain in full (rest from reference TRBV29-1 and TRBJ1-4): SAVISQKPSRDICQRGTSLTIQCQVDSQVTMMFWYRQQPGQSLTLIATANQGSEATYESGFVIDKFPISRPNLTFSTLTVSNMSPEDSSIYLCSVPSSFANNEKLFFGSGTQLSVL.

This clonotype was counted a few times. V and J are TRBV4-1 and TRBJ1-2; unclear D gene. The CDR3 sequence is 15 residues long. Germline V CDR1 and CDR2: MGHRA, YSYEKL. V shed 0 bases and J shed 4 bases, with 12 bases lying between them. The CDR3 here is CASSQDGRSPYGYTF. CDR3 nucleotide sequence: TGCGCCAGCAGCCAAGATGGGAGGTCCCCCTATGGCTACACCTTC.

This clonotype has only a few counts. This chain joins TRBV20-1 and TRBJ2-7; no reliable D call. In germline, CDR1 is DFQATT, CDR2 SNEGSKA (reference sequence). The CDR3 spans 12 residues. With 6 bases removed from V and 2 bases from J, the gap between germline ends came to 11 bases. This chain's CDR3 is CSAAGFAYEQYF. CDR3 in DNA: TGCAGTGCGGCCGGATTCGCCTACGAGCAGTACTTC.

This clonotype was seen repeatedly, ten times or more. V usage is TRBV5-6 and J usage is TRBJ2-2, with unresolved D. CDR3 size: 14 residues. Germline V lookup: CDR1 SGHDT, CDR2 YYEEEE. The V and J ends lost 0 bases and 5 bases respectively, with 8 bases between them. DNA of the CDR3: TGTGCCAGCAGCTTGGTGAGGAGAACCGGGGAGCTGTTTTTT. The encoded protein is CASSLVRRTGELFF.

The V and J genes are TRBV29-1 and TRBJ2-1; D unclear. From germline, CDR1 is SQVTM and CDR2 ANQGSEA. The CDR3 loop spans 14 amino acids. V was trimmed by 2 bases and J by 0 bases, leaving 8 bases between them. Written as DNA, the CDR3 is TGCAGCGTTGAAAAACGGAGCTCCTACAATGAGCAGTTCTTC. Translated, it gives CSVEKRSSYNEQFF.

In this sample, this clonotype turned up a few times. The chain has TRBV29-1 and TRBJ2-3; 7 bases map to TRBD1. This CDR3 has 15 residues. Trimming at V came to 3 bases and at J to 0 bases, leaving 6 bases not matched to a gene. The germline V gene encodes CDR1 SQVTM and CDR2 ANQGSEA. The CDR3 DNA follows: TGCAGCGTTGAGCACAGGGGCTCTAGCACAGATACGCAGTATTTT. This codes for CSVEHRGSSTDTQYF.

This clonotype appeared a few times. The V call is TRBV25-1, the J call TRBJ1-3, with D hard to call. Trimming took 10 bases from V and 4 from J, leaving 14 bases between them. The CDR3 length is 13 residues. In germline, CDR1 is MGHDK, CDR2 SYGVNS. The CDR3 nucleotides read TGTGCCACCAGCCAGACGGGCGGAAACACCATATATTTT. Its translation: CATSQTGGNTIYF.

The CDR3 DNA reads as TGTGCCAGCGGCTTGGGTCCAACCGAGCAGTACTTC. It specifies CASGLGPTEQYF. This sequence joins TRBV12-3 or TRBV12-4 and TRBJ2-7; D uncertain. This CDR3 comprises 12 residues. V lost 8 bases and J lost 6, with 14 bases in between.

This rearrangement joins TRBV5-1 to TRBJ2-1; 7 bases map to TRBD1. The CDR3 is 18 amino acids. Per germline, CDR1 SGHRS and CDR2 YFSETQ. With V trimmed by 2 bases and J by 6 bases, 17 bases remained unmatched. The CDR3 reads CASSFRDSLTLGTNEQFF. The CDR3 DNA is TGCGCCAGCAGCTTCCGGGACAGCCTAACCCTGGGCACCAATGAGCAGTTCTTC.

This sequence joins TRBV9 and TRBJ2-2; D ambiguous. Germline lookup yields CDR1 SGDLS and CDR2 YYNGEE. The ends were cut back, 8 bases at V and 1 base at J, with 12 bases in the middle. The CDR3 loop spans 14 amino acids. The CDR3 DNA sequence: TGTGCCAGTACGACTCAGAGGAACACCGGGGAGCTGTTTTTT. Translating it yields CASTTQRNTGELFF.

The sample holds a few counts of this clonotype. CDR3 coding DNA: TGCGCCAGCAGCCCCCCCGGGGGGATGGCCAAAAACATTCAGTACTTC. Encoded protein: CASSPPGGMAKNIQYF. The genes are TRBV5-1 and TRBJ2-4, with 7 bases identical to TRBD2. This CDR3 is 16 amino acids long. The germline V gene has CDR1 SGHRS and CDR2 YFSETQ. V lost 4 bases and J lost 1; bases outside the gene matches: 8.

This clonotype was detected only a few times. The chain employs TRBV4-1 and TRBJ2-1; maybe TRBD2 (6 bases). The germline V and J ends were trimmed by 1 base and 10 bases, with 11 bases remaining between them. This CDR3 is 13 amino acids long. Germline lookup yields CDR1 MGHRA and CDR2 YSYEKL. In DNA form, the CDR3 reads TGCGCCAGCAGCCAAGTGGCGGGAAGGGAGCAGTTCTTC. Translating it yields CASSQVAGREQFF.

The rearrangement joins TRBV10-2 to TRBJ2-5, with TRBD2 identical over 8 bases. The germline V gene encodes CDR1 WSHSY and CDR2 SAAADI. V lost 3 bases and J lost 3; bases outside the gene matches: 3. This CDR3 spans 14 amino acids. CDR3 region: CASSDLLAEETQYF. CDR3 DNA: TGCGCCAGCAGTGATCTACTAGCGGAAGAGACCCAGTACTTC.

The CDR3 DNA reads as TGTGCCAGCATGGCGGACAGTTTTAGCAATCAGCCCCAGCATTTT. This translates into CASMADSFSNQPQHF. V is TRBV2 and J is TRBJ1-5; TRBD1 is a possible D gene (6 bases). V dropped 7 bases and J dropped 0 bases, with 13 bases sitting between them. Germline V gene data show CDR1 as SNHLY and CDR2 as FYNNEI. The CDR3 is 15 residues long.

In its sample, this clonotype was seen a few times. This chain joins TRBV5-5 and TRBJ2-3, with TRBD2 as a possible D gene (5 bases). This CDR3 is 12 amino acids long. Germline assignment: CDR1 SGHKS and CDR2 YYEKEE (reference sequence). Trimming removed 4 bases from V and 5 bases from J, with 8 bases in between. CDR3 residues: CASSSSEDTQYF. The CDR3, as DNA: TGTGCCAGCAGCAGTAGCGAAGATACGCAGTATTTT.

This chain's CDR3 is CASSPGPHSGNTIYF. The CDR3, as DNA: TGTGCCAGCAGCCCGGGACCGCACTCTGGAAACACCATATATTTT. The chain carries TRBV7-6 and TRBJ1-3; maybe TRBD1 (5 bases). CDR3 length: 15 amino acids. The germline V gene encodes CDR1 SGHVS and CDR2 FNYEAQ. Trimming took off 5 bases at V and 0 bases at J, with 11 bases between the two ends.

In this sample, this clonotype turned up a few times. J is TRBJ2-7 and V is TRBV10-3; D is unclear. V shed 2 bases and J shed 5 bases, with 7 bases lying between them. Germline V CDR1 and CDR2: ENHRY, SYGVKD. The CDR3 sequence is 12 residues long. CDR3 sequence: CAISEPPNEQYF. In DNA, the CDR3 is TGTGCCATCAGTGAGCCGCCCAACGAGCAGTACTTC.

This rearrangement joins TRBV5-1 to TRBJ2-2; 7 positions agree with TRBD1. Looked up from germline, CDR1 is SGHRS and CDR2 is YFSETQ. V gave up 8 bases and J gave up 3 bases; unmatched junction bases: 7. This CDR3 is built from 14 residues. The chain's CDR3 is CASSRQGDTGELFF. The CDR3, as DNA: TGCGCCAGTAGTAGACAGGGCGACACCGGGGAGCTGTTTTTT.

The V call is TRBV3-1, the J call TRBJ2-3; TRBD1 matches at 7 bases. The CDR3 spans 15 residues. The ends lost 4 bases at V and 3 bases at J; junction bases unmatched: 7. Germline values: CDR1 LGHDT, CDR2 YNNKEL (reference sequence). The CDR3 coding sequence is TGTGCCAGCAGCCGTCAGACAGGGTCTACAGATACGCAGTATTTT. Protein product: CASSRQTGSTDTQYF.

The chain has TRBV3-1 and TRBJ2-1; 9 bases align to TRBD1. Germline lookup yields CDR1 LGHDT and CDR2 YNNKEL (reference sequence). V lost 0 bases and J lost 8; bases outside the gene matches: 8. This CDR3 has 16 amino acids. CDR3 DNA: TGTGCCAGCAGCCAAGATTACTGGGGACAGGGATATGAGCAGTTCTTC. Translated: CASSQDYWGQGYEQFF.

In its sample, this clonotype was seen a few times. V gene TRBV12-3 or TRBV12-4 combines with J gene TRBJ2-5; D is perhaps TRBD2 (6 bases). The V end lost 7 bases, the J end lost 1 base, and 10 bases lay between the germline ends. This CDR3 comprises 13 residues. The CDR3 spells CASKIAVQETQYF. CDR3 bases: TGTGCCAGCAAGATAGCGGTCCAAGAGACCCAGTACTTC.